This passage covers 14 T cell receptor beta chains from one sample sequenced in a study of blood T cell repertoires in COVID-19. Assay used: immunoSEQ multiplex PCR; TCRdb lists only in-frame clones, some missing. The repertoire holds under 350,000 clones, with 80% to 90% as singletons. Sequenced: peripheral blood. These receptors were collected from a woman aged 70-85 years with acute or convalescent COVID-19.

The rearrangement joins TRBV6-6 to TRBJ1-6, with 9 bases identical to TRBD1. Per germline, CDR1 MNHNY and CDR2 SVGAGI (reference sequence). V trimming: 7 bases; J trimming: 8 bases; junction bases outside the gene matches: 9. The CDR3 runs 15 residues. CDR3 protein: CASTYGGDRDSPLHF. The CDR3 bases are TGTGCCAGCACCTACGGGGGGGACAGGGATTCACCCCTCCACTTT.

The rearrangement joins TRBV19 to TRBJ1-2, with a tentative D call TRBD1 (5 bases). The CDR3 extends over 13 amino acids. The germline V gene has CDR1 LNHDA and CDR2 SQIVND (reference sequence). Between the trimmed V and J ends, which lost 9 bases and 6 bases, there was a span of 17 bases. The CDR3 DNA sequence: TGTGCCAGCTGGGAGGGGAGCTATAATGGCTACACCTTC. Amino acid sequence: CASWEGSYNGYTF.

The J gene is TRBJ2-2, the V gene TRBV4-1, with TRBD2 matching over 7 bases. V dropped 1 base and J dropped 5; count of bases not matched to a gene: 1. Germline V gene lookup returns CDR1 MGHRA and CDR2 YSYEKL. The CDR3 sequence is 14 residues long. CDR3 protein: CASSQVGGTGELFF. In DNA, the CDR3 is TGCGCCAGCAGCCAAGTGGGGGGGACCGGGGAGCTGTTTTTT.

V is TRBV7-9 and J is TRBJ2-7; no firm D call. V dropped 2 bases and J dropped 3 bases, with 11 bases sitting between them. The CDR3 contains 14 residues. Germline V gene sequence: CDR1 SEHNR, CDR2 FQNEAQ (reference sequence). For the CDR3, the DNA is TGTGCCAGCAGCTTACCAGGCAAAGACTACGAGCAGTACTTC. It translates to CASSLPGKDYEQYF.

The CDR3 is CASSNRGPSQPQHF. The CDR3 nucleotides read TGTGCCAGTAGTAACAGGGGGCCAAGTCAGCCCCAGCATTTT. This rearrangement joins TRBV19 to TRBJ1-5, with 9 nucleotides matching TRBD1. Germline loops: CDR1 LNHDA, CDR2 SQIVND (reference sequence). The CDR3 is made up of 14 amino acids. V gave up 4 bases and J gave up 6 bases; unmatched junction bases: 4.

DNA of the CDR3: TGTGCCAGCAGTTCTTCCCGGGACATCTATGGCTACACCTTC. This codes for CASSSSRDIYGYTF. This chain uses TRBV27 with TRBJ1-2; D possibly corresponds to TRBD1 (6 bases). The length of the CDR3 is 14 residues. CDR1 is MNHEY and CDR2 is SMNVEV in the germline V gene (reference sequence). The V and J ends lost 4 bases and 4 bases respectively, with 13 bases between them.

This chain joins TRBV19 and TRBJ2-7; a weak D match, TRBD2 (5 bases). The CDR3 extends over 15 amino acids. CDR1 and CDR2 (germline): LNHDA, SQIVND (reference sequence). Trimming pared 7 bases from V and 1 base from J, leaving 17 bases between. The CDR3 nucleotides read TGTGCCAGTACCCCGAGGGCAGGTCGGTCCTACGAGCAGTACTTC. It specifies CASTPRAGRSYEQYF.

The rearrangement uses TRBV19 and TRBJ1-5; 7 bases agree with TRBD1. Losses at the gene ends were 9 bases for V and 2 bases for J; bases not matched to a gene: 7. The CDR3 is made up of 14 amino acids. Germline assignment: CDR1 LNHDA and CDR2 SQIVND (reference sequence). The CDR3 DNA reads TGTGCCAGGGGGACAGACATCGGCAATCAGCCCCAGCATTTT. Translated: CARGTDIGNQPQHF.

The chain combines TRBV5-1 with TRBJ1-2, with a tentative D call TRBD1 (6 bases). This CDR3 region has 13 residues. V was trimmed by 6 bases and J by 6 bases, leaving 15 bases between them. Germline V gene sequence: CDR1 SGHRS, CDR2 YFSETQ. The CDR3 reads CASTEQGFDGYTF. The CDR3 DNA sequence: TGCGCCAGCACCGAACAGGGTTTCGATGGCTACACCTTC.

The gene calls are TRBV5-4 and TRBJ2-3, with D possibly being TRBD2 (6 bases). Trimming shortened V by 1 base and J by 2 bases, and 8 bases separated the two germline ends. The CDR3 is 14 amino acids. CDR1 SGHNT and CDR2 YYREEE come from the germline V gene (reference sequence). The CDR3 coding sequence is TGTGCCAGCAGCTTGTGGGGGGACACAGATACGCAGTATTTT. It is translated as CASSLWGDTDTQYF.

This clone appeared once. V gene TRBV27 combines with J gene TRBJ2-7, with 10 bases aligning to TRBD1. With 6 bases clipped from V and 2 bases from J, the junction kept 7 bases outside the gene matches. Germline-derived CDR1 and CDR2 are MNHEY and SMNVEV (reference sequence). The CDR3 contains 15 residues. The CDR3 nucleotides are TGTGCCAGCAGGCGATCGGGACAGGGGACCTACGAGCAGTACTTC. Translation: CASRRSGQGTYEQYF.

As regards this clone: This same CDR3 is encoded by further DNA sequences in the sample. The chain employs TRBV24-1 and TRBJ1-2; D is unresolved. Germline CDR1 KGHDR, CDR2 SFDVKD. V dropped 4 bases and J dropped 1 base, with 3 bases sitting between them. The CDR3 spans 12 residues. The CDR3 nucleotides are TGTGCCACCAGTGACAGTAACTATGGCTACACCTTC. This gives the protein CATSDSNYGYTF.

This sequence joins TRBV29-1 and TRBJ2-7; D ambiguous. V lost 6 bases and J lost 5, with 11 bases in between. The CDR3 sequence is 11 residues long. CDR1 and CDR2 from the germline V gene are SQVTM and ANQGSEA. The CDR3 reads CSVSGGNEQYF. CDR3 nucleotides: TGCAGCGTATCGGGTGGTAACGAGCAGTACTTC.

This chain connects TRBV15 to TRBJ1-4, with a tentative D call TRBD1 (6 bases). The V end lost 0 bases, the J end lost 4 bases, and 15 bases lay between the germline ends. This CDR3 is built from 17 residues. The germline V gene has CDR1 LNHNV and CDR2 YYDKDF (reference sequence). CDR3 DNA sequence: TGTGCCACCAGCAGAGAAAGATCAGCAGGGGATAATGAAAAACTGTTTTTT. Translation: CATSRERSAGDNEKLFF.